Reported below is one T cell receptor beta chain. Clones were read by immunoSEQ multiplex PCR, and TCRdb kept only the in-frame ones, dropping some. The table lists some 80,000 clones, around nine tenths of them singletons, with 0.32% in the top ten. This entry comes from a study of OX40 agonist ivuxolimab in advanced cancers. Overall study context: Antecedent anti-PD-1, anti-PD-L1 or anti-CTLA-4 therapy was permissible, with roughly 40% having received some.

The sequence came from an adult with an advanced solid tumor such as melanoma, head and neck, liver or kidney cancer. This sample comprised CD4+ or CD8+ T cells sorted from blood, obtained in a trial of the OX40 agonist ivuxolimab.

CDR3 DNA sequence: TGTGCCAGCAGTTCCCAGGATGCAGGCATGAACACTGAAGCTTTCTTT. Its translation is CASSSQDAGMNTEAFF. The chain has TRBV28 and TRBJ1-1; no firm D call. The CDR3 spans 16 residues. V was pared by 4 bases and J by 0 bases, with 15 bases between. The V gene's germline CDR1 is MDHEN and CDR2 SYDVKM. Filled out from reference TRBV28 and TRBJ1-1, the complete variable domain reads DVKVTQSSRYLVKRTGEKVFLECVQDMDHENMFWYRQDPGLGLRLIYFSYDVKMKEKGDIPEGYSVSREKKERFSLILESASTNQTSMYLCASSSQDAGMNTEAFFGQGTRLTVV.